Listed here are 29 T cell receptor beta chains from one sample, sequenced in a study of CD8+CD57+ T cells in acquired aplastic anemia. TCR beta VDJ and CDR3 profiling used genomic DNA as template. TCRdb used MiXCR to reprocess the reads, holding one entry per CDR3 protein. The data hold approximately 80,000 distinct CDR3 sequences, with 60% to 75% observed a single time. Patients sequenced had flow cytometry evidence of CD8+CD57+ cell expansion. The source material was sorted CD4+, CD8+, or CD8+CD57+ T cells (not recorded which) from PBMCs. These TCRs come from a human donor with aplastic anemia.

The chain combines TRBV19 with TRBJ1-1; D is ambiguous. Germline CDR1 reads LNHDA; CDR2 reads SQIVND (reference sequence). Trimming left V 1 base short and J 1 base short, with 4 bases between. The CDR3 extends over 13 amino acids. Written as DNA, the CDR3 is TGTGCCAGTAGTATAGTCACGAACACTGAAGCTTTCTTT. Protein sequence: CASSIVTNTEAFF.

This chain joins TRBV19 and TRBJ2-7; the D gene is possibly TRBD1 (6 bases). CDR1 is LNHDA and CDR2 is SQIVND in the germline V gene (reference sequence). The ends were cut back, 5 bases at V and 6 bases at J, with 14 bases in the middle. The CDR3 covers 13 residues. The CDR3, as DNA: TGTGCCAGTAGTTTAACAGGGTTCGGCGAGCAGTACTTC. This encodes CASSLTGFGEQYF.

This clonotype has only one observation. V usage is TRBV7-2 and J usage is TRBJ2-7; 10 bases fit TRBD2. The J call could be wrong; TRBJ2-5 is a better fit for the DNA end. From germline, CDR1 is SGHTA and CDR2 FQGNSA. This CDR3 region has 14 residues. Here the CDR3 reads CASRKREGRETQYF. The CDR3 nucleotides read TGTGCCAGCAGGAAGCGGGAGGGCCGGGAGACCCAGTACTTC.

This clonotype occurred a few times. V is TRBV7-2 and J is TRBJ2-7; maybe TRBD2 (6 bases). The germline V gene encodes CDR1 SGHTA and CDR2 FQGNSA. The CDR3 has 15 residues. V shed 5 bases and J shed 4 bases, with 18 bases lying between them. CDR3 in DNA: TGTGCCAGCAGCCCGAGGGACTGGGGGAGGTACGAGCAGTACTTC. Protein: CASSPRDWGRYEQYF.

This clonotype was counted at least ten times. The chain is built from TRBV7-2 and TRBJ1-6; 7 bases fit TRBD1. Trimming cost V 0 bases and J 7 bases; bases outside gene matches: 6. Germline CDR1 and CDR2: SGHTA and FQGNSA. The CDR3 extends over 16 amino acids. The CDR3 region is CASSLASDRDNSPLHF. Written as DNA, the CDR3 is TGTGCCAGCAGCTTAGCTAGCGACAGGGACAATTCACCCCTCCACTTT.

There are a few counts of this clonotype. This chain uses TRBV29-1 with TRBJ1-1; 8 bases line up with TRBD1. Germline loops: CDR1 SQVTM, CDR2 ANQGSEA. Trimming removed 3 bases from V and 5 bases from J; junction bases left unmatched: 8. This CDR3 is 14 amino acids long. The CDR3 DNA follows: TGCAGCGTTGATACCGGACAGGGATGGACTGAAGCTTTCTTT. Encoded protein: CSVDTGQGWTEAFF.

The genes are TRBV7-9 and TRBJ2-1; 10 bases agree with TRBD2. CDR3 length: 16 residues. The ends lost 6 bases at V and 8 bases at J; junction bases unmatched: 13. Germline assignment: CDR1 SEHNR and CDR2 FQNEAQ (reference sequence). The CDR3 region has the DNA TGTGCCAGCAGGTCTCTTCTAGCGGGAGCGTCAGATGAGCAGTTCTTC. The encoded protein is CASRSLLAGASDEQFF. The full variable domain, its missing parts supplied by reference TRBV7-9 and TRBJ2-1, is DTGVSQNPRHKITKRGQNVTFRCDPISEHNRLYWYRQTLGQGPEFLTYFQNEAQLEKSRLLSDRFSAERPKGSFSTLEIQRTEQGDSAMYLCASRSLLAGASDEQFFGPGTRLTVL.

In this sample, this clonotype turned up once. The rearrangement uses TRBV19 and TRBJ1-6; 10 bases match TRBD1. In germline, CDR1 is LNHDA, CDR2 SQIVND (reference sequence). V lost 6 bases and J lost 8; bases outside the gene matches: 4. This CDR3 spans 14 amino acids. Written as DNA, the CDR3 is TGTGCCAGTAGGCTGACAGGGGGCGATTCACCCCTCCACTTT. Protein: CASRLTGGDSPLHF.

V is TRBV9 and J is TRBJ2-7, with 11 bases matching TRBD2. Germline CDR1 is SGDLS and CDR2 is YYNGEE. The CDR3 sequence is 16 residues long. Unmatched junction bases numbered 12, after V lost 3 bases and J lost 7 bases. This chain's CDR3 is CASSAIAGGLPGEQYF. CDR3 in DNA: TGTGCCAGCAGCGCTATAGCGGGAGGGCTTCCGGGGGAGCAGTACTTC.

The chain uses TRBV10-2 and TRBJ1-1, with D uncertain. Trimming removed 4 bases at V and 6 bases at J, with 6 bases between. The V gene's germline CDR1 is WSHSY and CDR2 SAAADI. This CDR3 is built from 11 residues. The CDR3 loop is CASSGTPEAFF. As DNA, the CDR3 is TGCGCCAGCAGTGGAACTCCTGAAGCTTTCTTT.

The V call is TRBV9, the J call TRBJ2-5; 8 bases are a match to TRBD2. The CDR3 extends over 14 amino acids. Germline CDR1 is SGDLS and CDR2 is YYNGEE. V was pared by 7 bases and J by 4 bases, with 9 bases of the junction left unmatched. In DNA form, the CDR3 reads TGTGCCAGCTCCGAAGCGGGAGTAGGAGAGACCCAGTACTTC. This encodes CASSEAGVGETQYF. The full variable domain, rest sourced from reference TRBV9 and TRBJ2-5, is DSGVTQTPKHLITATGQRVTLRCSPRSGDLSVYWYQQSLDQGLQFLIQYYNGEERAKGNILERFSAQQFPDLHSELNLSSLELGDSALYFCASSEAGVGETQYFGPGTRLLVL.

This clonotype was seen only once. The J gene is TRBJ2-7, the V gene TRBV10-2; perhaps TRBD2 as D (7 bases). Trimming removed 6 bases at V and 0 bases at J, with 12 bases between. Per germline, CDR1 WSHSY and CDR2 SAAADI. This CDR3 comprises 14 residues. The CDR3 protein is CASRRGGSSYEQYF. CDR3 DNA: TGCGCCAGCAGGAGGGGGGGCAGCTCCTACGAGCAGTACTTC.

This chain connects TRBV7-2 to TRBJ2-3, with no clear D. With 4 bases removed from V and 0 bases from J, the gap between germline ends came to 8 bases. Germline values: CDR1 SGHTA, CDR2 FQGNSA. The CDR3 consists of 14 residues. In DNA form, the CDR3 reads TGTGCCAGCAGCTCTGGGTTCAGCACAGATACGCAGTATTTT. Encoded protein: CASSSGFSTDTQYF.

This rearrangement joins TRBV2 to TRBJ2-7; the match to TRBD1 covers 8 bases. The CDR3 is 14 amino acids. V lost 1 base and J lost 5; bases outside the gene matches: 4. CDR1 is SNHLY and CDR2 is FYNNEI in the germline V gene. CDR3 sequence reads: CASSEDRGDHEQYF. DNA of the CDR3: TGTGCCAGCAGTGAAGACAGGGGGGACCACGAGCAGTACTTC.

The chain joins TRBV20-1 to TRBJ1-2; D is perhaps TRBD1 (5 bases). This CDR3 has 13 amino acids. CDR1 DFQATT and CDR2 SNEGSKA come from the germline V gene (reference sequence). The CDR3 loop is CTASVGLNYGYTF. Here the CDR3 DNA reads TGCACCGCCTCAGTGGGACTTAACTATGGCTACACCTTC.

This sequence joins TRBV6-1 and TRBJ2-7, with a weak D call TRBD2 (6 bases). There are 14 residues in the CDR3. The germline V and J ends were trimmed by 4 bases and 4 bases, with 14 bases remaining between them. Germline loops: CDR1 MNHNS, CDR2 SASEGT. The CDR3 DNA reads as TGTGCCAGCAGTGGGGACTGGGGGAGGTACGAGCAGTACTTC. It translates to CASSGDWGRYEQYF.

The chain carries TRBV20-1 and TRBJ2-5, with D maybe TRBD2 (5 bases). Trimming removed 6 bases from V and 5 bases from J, with 16 bases in between. Germline assignment: CDR1 DFQATT and CDR2 SNEGSKA (reference sequence). The CDR3 extends over 13 amino acids. CDR3 in amino acids: CSARPEEWETQYF. DNA for the CDR3: TGCAGTGCGCGCCCGGAGGAATGGGAGACCCAGTACTTC.

The V call is TRBV7-2, the J call TRBJ1-1; 7 bases align to TRBD1. This CDR3 is 13 amino acids long. The trim removed 3 bases at V and 10 bases at J, leaving 8 bases unmatched. Germline CDR1 and CDR2: SGHTA and FQGNSA. This CDR3 reads CASSFDRDLGAFF. In nucleotides, the CDR3 is TGTGCCAGCAGCTTTGACAGGGATCTTGGAGCTTTCTTT.

The chain joins TRBV5-1 to TRBJ2-3, with TRBD2 matching over 12 bases. Germline CDR1 and CDR2: SGHRS and YFSETQ. J was trimmed by 1 base and V by 4 bases; bases with no gene match: 10. The CDR3 length is 18 residues. The CDR3 loop reads CASSAGLAGGGGTDTQYF. The CDR3 bases are TGCGCCAGCAGCGCGGGACTAGCGGGCGGTGGTGGCACAGATACGCAGTATTTT.

V gene TRBV7-2 combines with J gene TRBJ1-6, with a possible D match to TRBD1 (6 bases). This CDR3 has 12 residues. Germline CDR1 and CDR2: SGHTA and FQGNSA. V lost 4 bases and J lost 10, with 8 bases in between. The CDR3 is CASSSQGSPLHF. CDR3 DNA: TGTGCCAGCAGCTCACAGGGCTCACCCCTCCACTTT.

This rearrangement joins TRBV7-2 to TRBJ2-5; 8 bases agree with TRBD2. This CDR3 has 15 residues. Germline loops: CDR1 SGHTA, CDR2 FQGNSA. With 6 bases clipped from V and 1 base from J, the junction kept 7 bases outside the gene matches. The CDR3 reads CASRYSTSGQETQYF. The CDR3 DNA reads as TGTGCCAGCAGATACAGTACTAGCGGCCAAGAGACCCAGTACTTC.

At least ten counts were recorded for this clonotype. The V gene is TRBV4-3, the J gene TRBJ1-5; no clear D gene. Per germline, CDR1 LGHNA and CDR2 YSLEER. The length of the CDR3 is 15 residues. Trimming stripped 0 bases from V and 5 bases from J, with 11 bases between. The CDR3 DNA follows: TGCGCCAGCAGCCAAGAGATCCGGGTAGATCAGCCCCAGCATTTT. Translated: CASSQEIRVDQPQHF.

With respect to this clonotype: One junction end disagrees with the germline gene, perhaps due to a read error. V and J are TRBV29-1 and TRBJ2-7; D is unresolved. Germline V lookup: CDR1 SQVTM, CDR2 ANQGSEA. This CDR3 is built from 12 residues. CDR3 coding DNA: TGCAGCGTTGGCCCTAGTTCCTACGGGCAGTACTTC. Its translation is CSVGPSSYGQYF.

V usage is TRBV2 and J usage is TRBJ2-5, with 8 bases that match TRBD2. The CDR3 has 13 amino acids. In germline, CDR1 is SNHLY, CDR2 FYNNEI. Germline trimming cut 5 bases from V and 5 bases from J; bases unmatched to any gene: 4. CDR3 sequence: CASSRERGETQYF. CDR3 sequence (DNA): TGTGCCAGCAGTAGGGAGCGGGGGGAGACCCAGTACTTC.

This rearrangement joins TRBV29-1 to TRBJ1-2; the D gene is possibly TRBD1 (5 bases). The CDR3 runs to 13 residues. The germline CDR1 and CDR2 sequences are SQVTM and ANQGSEA. The germline V and J ends were trimmed by 1 base and 4 bases, with 10 bases remaining between them. The CDR3 spells CSVEGGGIYGYTF. CDR3 nucleotide sequence: TGCAGCGTTGAAGGGGGGGGAATCTATGGCTACACCTTC.

This chain joins TRBV7-9 and TRBJ2-1; D remains unclear. Trimming removed 5 bases from V and 6 bases from J, with 11 bases in between. The germline V gene encodes CDR1 SEHNR and CDR2 FQNEAQ (reference sequence). This CDR3 is built from 13 residues. CDR3 DNA sequence: TGTGCCAGCAGCACCGCCCCTGGCAATGAGCAGTTCTTC. Its translation is CASSTAPGNEQFF.

On this clonotype itself: One end of the junction fails to match germline, which may point to a read error. The chain has TRBV7-7 and TRBJ2-6, with D maybe TRBD1 (5 bases). The CDR3 covers 18 residues. Per the germline V gene, CDR1 is SSHAT and CDR2 is FNYEAQ (reference sequence). CDR3 loop: CASSLGAGSSVGANVLTF. In DNA form, the CDR3 reads TGTGCTAGCAGCTTAGGGGCAGGGTCCTCTGTGGGGGCCAACGTCCTGACTTTC.

This clonotype appeared many times. The chain is built from TRBV24-1 and TRBJ2-1; D possibly corresponds to TRBD2 (6 bases). CDR1 and CDR2 (germline): KGHDR, SFDVKD. V gave up 0 bases and J gave up 7 bases, with 12 bases separating them. The CDR3 is made up of 15 amino acids. In DNA form, the CDR3 reads TGTGCCACCAGTGATTTGCGGTCTAGCGAAAATGAGCAGTTCTTC. Translation gives CATSDLRSSENEQFF.

The chain joins TRBV18 to TRBJ2-7; 10 positions match TRBD1. V lost 3 bases to trimming and J lost 5 bases; unmatched junction nucleotides: 4. The CDR3 length is 14 residues. Germline lookup yields CDR1 KGHSH and CDR2 LQKENI. CDR3 residues: CASSPRQGANEQYF. The CDR3 nucleotides read TGTGCCAGCTCACCCCGACAGGGGGCTAACGAGCAGTACTTC.